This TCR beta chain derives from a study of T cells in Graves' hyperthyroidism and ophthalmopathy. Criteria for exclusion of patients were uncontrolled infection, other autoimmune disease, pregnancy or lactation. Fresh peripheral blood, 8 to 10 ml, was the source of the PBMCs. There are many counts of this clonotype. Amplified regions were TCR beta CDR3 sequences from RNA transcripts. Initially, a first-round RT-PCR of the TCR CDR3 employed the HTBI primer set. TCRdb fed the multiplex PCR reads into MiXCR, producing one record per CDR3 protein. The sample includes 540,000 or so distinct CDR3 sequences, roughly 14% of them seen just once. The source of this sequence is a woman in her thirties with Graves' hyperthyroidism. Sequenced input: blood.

CDR3 sequence: CASSFFGLAGGAYEQYF. The CDR3 DNA reads TGTGCCAGCAGCTTCTTCGGCCTAGCGGGGGGCGCCTACGAGCAGTACTTC. The rearrangement uses TRBV11-2 and TRBJ2-7; 11 positions agree with TRBD2. Germline V gene sequence: CDR1 SGHAT, CDR2 FQNNGV. This CDR3 contains 17 residues. The ends lost 3 bases at V and 2 bases at J; junction bases unmatched: 9.